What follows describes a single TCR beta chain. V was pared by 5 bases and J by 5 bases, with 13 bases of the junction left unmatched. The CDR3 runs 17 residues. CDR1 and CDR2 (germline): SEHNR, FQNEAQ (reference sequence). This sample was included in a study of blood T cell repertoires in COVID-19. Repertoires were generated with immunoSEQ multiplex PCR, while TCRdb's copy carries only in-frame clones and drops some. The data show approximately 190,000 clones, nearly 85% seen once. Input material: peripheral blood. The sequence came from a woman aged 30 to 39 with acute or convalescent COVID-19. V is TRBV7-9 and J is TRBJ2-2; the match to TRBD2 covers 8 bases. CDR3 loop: CASSRLVGGGTTGELFF. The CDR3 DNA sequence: TGTGCCAGCAGCCGATTAGTCGGCGGGGGGACTACCGGGGAGCTGTTTTTT. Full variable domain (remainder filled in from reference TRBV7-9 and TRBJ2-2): DTGVSQNPRHKITKRGQNVTFRCDPISEHNRLYWYRQTLGQGPEFLTYFQNEAQLEKSRLLSDRFSAERPKGSFSTLEIQRTEQGDSAMYLCASSRLVGGGTTGELFFGEGSRLTVL.